The source of this T cell receptor beta chain is a study of blood T cells in healthy people across ages. This CDR3 spans 16 amino acids. V was trimmed by 6 bases and J by 0 bases, leaving 17 bases between them. Germline V lookup: CDR1 MNHEY, CDR2 SVGAGI. This clonotype showed up just a few times. Alongside a J-beta primer mix, a sample-barcoded 5' primer served in a second PCR lasting roughly 6 to 11 cycles. Sequencing recovered at least 3 million CDR3-containing paired-end reads from each sample. TCRdb re-called the 5' RACE reads through MiXCR, storing one row per CDR3 protein. The sample has about 800,000 distinct CDR3 sequences; roughly 50% are singletons.

The sequence was obtained from a man aged 30-40 years in good health. The material sequenced was blood. V and J are TRBV6-5 and TRBJ1-1; D is perhaps TRBD1 (5 bases). As DNA, the CDR3 is TGTGCCAGCAGCCCTCGGAGGCGGACAATGAACACTGAAGCTTTCTTT. This codes for CASSPRRRTMNTEAFF.